This T cell receptor (beta chain) was observed in a study of technical replicates of blood from a few donors. TCRdb's copy holds only in-frame clones and misses some; the assay was immunoSEQ multiplex PCR. The sample shows roughly 56,000 clones, around 96% of them seen only once. The germline CDR1 and CDR2 sequences are SGHNT and YYREEE (reference sequence). The CDR3 runs to 14 residues. The ends were cut back, 0 bases at V and 0 bases at J, with 4 bases in the middle. The sequenced sample was PBMCs. J is TRBJ2-4 and V is TRBV5-4, with D unclear. The sequence derives from a human donor in good health. Some clones in this sample may be carry-over from other donors' samples. CDR3: CASSLELAKNIQYF. DNA for the CDR3: TGTGCCAGCAGCTTGGAACTAGCCAAAAACATTCAGTACTTC.